This TCR beta chain came from a study of glioma-infiltrating T cells after dendritic cell vaccination (dated by TCRdb to the mid-2010s). About the full investigation: Of the approximately 15 glioblastoma patients in the cohort, all drawn from Phase I and II dendritic cell vaccination trials, 9 were newly diagnosed and 6 had recurrent disease. Each patient got three intradermal injections of the dendritic cell vaccine, spaced at biweekly intervals, in the arm below the axilla. Survival after dendritic cell vaccination was correlated with TCR sequencing metrics such as TIL content and the overlap between tumor and blood repertoires. Deep sequencing of TCR beta CDR3 regions was used to quantify tumor-infiltrating lymphocyte content and compare tumor and blood repertoires in dendritic cell-vaccinated glioblastoma patients. Between about 2003 and 2012, patients were given autologous tumor lysate-pulsed dendritic cell vaccination. To make the vaccine, monocyte-derived dendritic cells were cultured for roughly seven days with IL-4 and GM-CSF and then pulsed overnight with autologous tumor lysate.

What the work shows at the level of the full study, not this receptor alone: After dendritic cell vaccination, a higher estimated pretreatment TIL content predicted longer time to progression and longer overall survival. The cohort was small and heterogeneous, and full blood and tumor sets were available for few patients, with initial-recurrent tumor pairs available for even fewer patients. No direct relationship between TCR clonality and survival was found, suggesting a diverse polyclonal response may matter. The three-group TCR overlap response model was characterized as speculative, and prospective validation of the model was stated to be required.

With respect to this clone: Its antigen target is currently unknown. Base qualities are not at hand, and no much larger clone is one base apart.

The CDR3 covers 14 residues, taking in both the cysteine and the phenylalanine. Only the CDR3 DNA is retained, 42 bases long and in frame from the first base. The germline V gene provides CDR1 SNHLY and CDR2 FYNNEI. V trim: 5 bases; J trim: 6 bases; unmatched bases: 7. The time point label for this specimen denotes: after dendritic cell vaccination, including at tumor progression/relapse. Selection of patients required sufficient residual fresh-frozen tumor tissue and over two years of available survival data. Molecular status otherwise varied across the glioblastoma patients, but none of them carried an isocitrate dehydrogenase mutation. PBMC were collected before vaccination, two weeks after the third vaccination, and at tumor progression if tumor progression occurred. The Qiagen DNeasy Blood extraction Kit was used to extract genomic DNA. TCRB CDR3 regions were amplified from 1.5 to 2 ug genomic DNA, or all available DNA if less, using the immunoSEQ assay. The multiplex PCR relied on 60 forward primers for TCR V beta segments and 13 reverse primers for J beta segments. To estimate reads per starting template, synthetic control templates were spiked into each sample at limiting dilution. The Illumina HiSeq System generated 87 bp sequencing reads. In the paper's pipeline: To remove PCR and sequencing errors, closely related sequences were merged with a nearest neighbor algorithm. TCR overlap was measured as the percentage of unique tumor TCR beta sequences also present in the same patient's peripheral blood. TCRdb provides this immuneACCESS table in a form limited to in-frame rearrangements. Some clones are lacking; in checked studies, under half of them reflect an unresolved V gene, and why the rest are absent is not known. V, J and clone size are taken as reported in that table, and D and trimming were inferred from the DNA itself. The sample data list more than 70,000 clones, and about nine tenths of these were observed just once. The ten largest clones capture about 2.2% of the sample.

The TCR sequence derives from a human donor with glioblastoma. The V and J genes are TRBV2 and TRBJ1-5; TRBD1 agrees with 7 junctional bases. Specimen: blood, collected after dendritic cell vaccination. DNA sequence: TGTGCCAGCAGTTACAGGGGCGCGAGTCAGCCCCAGCATTTT. It translates as CASSYRGASQPQHF.